This T cell receptor (beta chain) was documented in a study of OX40 agonist ivuxolimab in advanced cancers. This clone showed up just once. Germline CDR1 and CDR2: SGHVS and FNYEAQ. The CDR3 spans 17 residues. The junction had 7 bases not matched to a gene; V was cut back by 1 base and J by 4 bases. The protocol was immunoSEQ multiplex PCR, while the TCRdb copy is restricted to in-frame clones and leaves out a portion. Among more than 85,000 clones listed, 90% were seen once. Here the sequenced sample was CD4+ or CD8+ T cells sorted from blood, taken in a trial of the OX40 agonist ivuxolimab. V usage is TRBV7-6 and J usage is TRBJ2-2; 9 bases map to TRBD2. This TCR was sampled from an adult with an advanced solid tumor such as melanoma, head and neck, liver or kidney cancer. The CDR3 here is CASSLEAGGSSTGELFF. The CDR3 DNA follows: TGTGCCAGCAGCTTAGAAGCGGGAGGATCGAGCACCGGGGAGCTGTTTTTT.